This record concerns one T cell receptor beta chain sequence. The antigen remains undetermined. The germline gives CDR1 SGHTA, CDR2 FQGNSA. This CDR3 is 14 amino acids long. The V and J ends lost 5 bases and 2 bases respectively, with 7 bases between them. This entry comes from a study of vaccination and CD4 T cells after COVID-19. Sequence data for DNA of cultured CD4+ T cells were generated by the Oncomine TCR Beta short-read assay. TCRdb re-called the PCR reads through MiXCR, storing one row per CDR3 protein. This table has around 7,400 distinct CDR3 sequences, roughly 50% appearing once. Treatment reported: roughly 10-day PBMC culture with coronavirus spike peptide pools or control peptides (ViraFEST assay). CD4+ T-cell collection from the unexposed donor predated the COVID-19 pandemic (2011-2018).

The sequence was collected from a human donor in good health. The specimen sequenced was CD4+ T cells from blood, cultured in vitro. The J gene is TRBJ1-6, the V gene TRBV7-2, with a tentative D call TRBD1 (5 bases). The CDR3 nucleotides read TGTGCCAGCAGCCGGGACGCCTATAATTCACCCCTCCACTTT. The encoded protein is CASSRDAYNSPLHF.